This T cell receptor (beta chain) was recorded in a study of T cell repertoires in cytomegalovirus infection. Study details: In public TCR beta signatures, there were indications of both CMV infection and matching HLA type. Findings and caveats of the study: HLA-C-restricted CMV-specific TCR beta clonotypes prevailed in the ex vivo response. People with CMV and the relevant HLA were identified by cumulative public TCR beta family frequency.

After removal of 0 bases from V and 8 bases from J, the junction contained 5 bases not matched to a gene. The CDR3 is made up of 14 amino acids. The V gene's germline CDR1 is SGHTA and CDR2 FQGTGA. Each CDR3 protein gets one entry after TCRdb re-called the reads with MiXCR. Of 200,000 to 250,000 distinct CDR3 sequences listed, about 39% are singletons. A word on this clonotype: Its matching antigen is unknown.

The receptor's source is a human donor in good health (CMV status not recorded). Some clones in this sample may be carry-over from other donors' samples. The chain is built from TRBV7-3 and TRBJ1-2, with 8 nucleotides matching TRBD1. This sample comprised CD8+ T cells from cultured PBMCs, obtained from culture after CMV antigen stimulation. CDR3 amino acids: CASSLTGTGEGYTF. In DNA form, the CDR3 reads TGTGCCAGCAGCTTAACGGGGACAGGTGAAGGCTACACCTTC.